Shown below are 22 T cell receptor beta chains from a single sample sequenced in a study of shared clonotypes between healthy human individuals. Sequenced by immunoSEQ multiplex PCR; TCRdb stores in-frame clones only, minus some. The data contain over 2,000,000 clones, roughly 93% of them singletons. CD45RO-negative CD8 cells positively selected for CCR7 made up the naive population, which excluded terminally differentiated effector memory CD45RA+ cells. The material sequenced was naive CD8+ T cells from PBMCs. These receptors all stem from a man aged 18 to 30 in good health. Some clones in this sample may be carry-over from other donors' samples.

The chain combines TRBV27 with TRBJ2-7; 7 bases match TRBD1. The CDR3 has 18 amino acids. The germline gives CDR1 MNHEY, CDR2 SMNVEV (reference sequence). V trimming: 5 bases; J trimming: 4 bases; junction bases outside the gene matches: 20. The CDR3 sequence is CASSRELQGSFPLYEQYF. The CDR3 DNA reads as TGTGCCAGCAGTCGGGAATTACAGGGGTCATTTCCCCTATACGAGCAGTACTTC.

This chain links TRBV2 with TRBJ1-4; TRBD1 matches at 7 bases. Germline values: CDR1 SNHLY, CDR2 FYNNEI. The CDR3 sequence is 16 residues long. V shed 6 bases and J 0 bases; nucleotides not matched to a gene: 7. The CDR3: CASRATGASTNEKLFF. The CDR3 region has the DNA TGTGCCAGCAGGGCAACAGGGGCTTCAACTAATGAAAAACTGTTTTTT.

The chain uses TRBV11-2 and TRBJ2-1; D unclear. V lost 5 bases and J 5 bases, leaving 16 bases between the germline ends. Germline V gene data show CDR1 as SGHAT and CDR2 as FQNNGV. The CDR3 is made up of 15 amino acids. As DNA, the CDR3 is TGTGCCAGCAGCCTAATTTCCTCCCTCGACAATGAGCAGTTCTTC. Amino acid sequence: CASSLISSLDNEQFF.

The genes are TRBV27 and TRBJ2-7; 8 nucleotides line up with TRBD2. Trimming took 6 bases from V and 3 from J; bases not matched to a gene: 13. The germline V gene has CDR1 MNHEY and CDR2 SMNVEV (reference sequence). The length of the CDR3 is 16 residues. The DNA for the CDR3 is TGTGCCAGCAGCCAAACCCTCGGGACTAGAGTCTACGAGCAGTACTTC. This encodes CASSQTLGTRVYEQYF.

J is TRBJ2-2 and V is TRBV19; TRBD1 or TRBD2 may be the D gene (5 bases each). There are 13 residues in the CDR3. The V and J ends lost 10 bases and 7 bases respectively, with 16 bases between them. The germline V gene encodes CDR1 LNHDA and CDR2 SQIVND (reference sequence). Written as DNA, the CDR3 is TGTGCCACCTGGGGGAAAGTAAACGGGGAGCTGTTTTTT. Protein sequence: CATWGKVNGELFF.

The chain couples TRBV14 to TRBJ2-1; possibly TRBD2 for D (6 bases). CDR1 and CDR2 (germline): SGHDN, FVKESK. This CDR3 is built from 17 residues. V lost 1 base and J lost 1, with 14 bases in between. In DNA, the CDR3 is TGTGCCAGCAGCCAAGGGTGGCGAGCGGGTTCCTACAATGAGCAGTTCTTC. This sequence encodes CASSQGWRAGSYNEQFF. Full variable domain (rest looked up from reference TRBV14 and TRBJ2-1): EAGVTQFPSHSVIEKGQTVTLRCDPISGHDNLYWYRRVMGKEIKFLLHFVKESKQDESGMPNNRFLAERTGGTYSTLKVQPAELEDSGVYFCASSQGWRAGSYNEQFFGPGTRLTVL.

The chain has TRBV15 and TRBJ1-1; TRBD1 might be the D (5 bases). CDR1 LNHNV and CDR2 YYDKDF come from the germline V gene (reference sequence). V lost 5 bases and J lost 11, with 18 bases in between. The CDR3 consists of 13 residues. The CDR3 loop reads CATSGTTRASAFF. Here the CDR3 DNA reads TGTGCCACCAGCGGGACTACGAGGGCAAGCGCTTTCTTT.

The rearrangement links TRBV4-2 to TRBJ2-1, with 16 bases that match TRBD2. Germline lookup yields CDR1 LGHNA and CDR2 YNFKEQ. The V segment lost 5 bases and the J segment 7 bases; nucleotides outside the gene matches: 11. The CDR3 sequence is 18 residues long. The CDR3 region is CASSLGLAGGPYDNEQFF. The CDR3 nucleotides are TGTGCCAGCAGCTTGGGACTAGCGGGAGGGCCGTATGATAATGAGCAGTTCTTC.

J is TRBJ2-3 and V is TRBV6-5, with D possibly being TRBD2 (5 bases). Germline V lookup: CDR1 MNHEY, CDR2 SVGAGI. V was cut by 6 bases and J by 1 base, with 11 bases left in between. The CDR3 covers 14 residues. The CDR3 loop is CASSGRGRTDTQYF. The CDR3 nucleotides read TGTGCCAGCAGCGGGCGCGGGCGCACAGATACGCAGTATTTT.

The CDR3 DNA follows: TGTGCCAGCAGTACACCTGAGGAGCGGGAGGCTGCCTCCTACAATGAGCAGTTCTTC. Its translation: CASSTPEEREAASYNEQFF. This rearrangement joins TRBV28 to TRBJ2-1, with TRBD2 matching 9 bases. V shed 5 bases and J 0 bases; nucleotides not matched to a gene: 14. CDR3 length: 19 residues. Germline V gene data show CDR1 as MDHEN and CDR2 as SYDVKM. The variable domain in full, with the rest retrieved from reference TRBV28 and TRBJ2-1, is DVKVTQSSRYLVKRTGEKVFLECVQDMDHENMFWYRQDPGLGLRLIYFSYDVKMKEKGDIPEGYSVSREKKERFSLILESASTNQTSMYLCASSTPEEREAASYNEQFFGPGTRLTVL.

The CDR3: CASSLSVGTGGYYGYTF. The CDR3 coding sequence is TGTGCCAGCAGCTTGTCTGTCGGGACAGGGGGCTACTATGGCTACACCTTC. The chain recombines TRBV5-6 with TRBJ1-2; the match to TRBD1 covers 12 bases. Looked up from germline, CDR1 is SGHDT and CDR2 is YYEEEE. The CDR3 length is 17 residues. J gave up 3 bases and V 1 base, and 7 bases lay outside the gene matches. The full variable domain, rest sourced from reference TRBV5-6 and TRBJ1-2, is DAGVTQSPTHLIKTRGQQVTLRCSPKSGHDTVSWYQQALGQGPQFIFQYYEEEERQRGNFPDRFSGHQFPNYSSELNVNALLLGDSALYLCASSLSVGTGGYYGYTFGSGTRLTVV.

The V and J genes are TRBV11-2 and TRBJ2-3, with 11 nucleotides matching TRBD2. The CDR3 covers 15 residues. Unmatched junction bases numbered 6, after V lost 5 bases and J lost 5 bases. Germline CDR1 SGHAT, CDR2 FQNNGV. For the CDR3, the DNA is TGTGCCAGCAGCCCCGGGACTAGCGGACGAGATACGCAGTATTTT. Its protein product is CASSPGTSGRDTQYF. Filled out from reference TRBV11-2 and TRBJ2-3, the complete variable domain reads EAGVAQSPRYKIIEKRQSVAFWCNPISGHATLYWYQQILGQGPKLLIQFQNNGVVDDSQLPKDRFSAERLKGVDSTLKIQPAKLEDSAVYLCASSPGTSGRDTQYFGPGTRLTVL.

The V call is TRBV10-3, the J call TRBJ2-7, with 8 positions matching TRBD2. CDR3 length: 13 amino acids. V was pared by 8 bases and J by 3 bases, with 6 bases of the junction left unmatched. Germline-derived CDR1 and CDR2 are ENHRY and SYGVKD. The CDR3 here is CAIREGTVYEQYF. In nucleotides, the CDR3 is TGTGCCATCCGGGAGGGGACCGTCTACGAGCAGTACTTC.

The chain joins TRBV27 to TRBJ2-1, with D unclear. The CDR3 length is 15 residues. The V end was cut by 6 bases, the J end by 0 bases, with 12 bases between. Germline assignment: CDR1 MNHEY and CDR2 SMNVEV (reference sequence). As DNA, the CDR3 is TGTGCCAGCAGGTCAAGTTTGAACTCCTACAATGAGCAGTTCTTC. Encoded protein: CASRSSLNSYNEQFF.

The genes are TRBV2 and TRBJ2-1; TRBD1 agrees at 8 bases. CDR3 size: 14 residues. Germline CDR1 reads SNHLY; CDR2 reads FYNNEI. V lost 7 bases, J lost 7 bases, and 9 bases stayed unmatched. The CDR3 is CASTSRDRYNEQFF. DNA of the CDR3: TGTGCCAGCACCAGCAGGGACAGGTATAATGAGCAGTTCTTC. Combining the CDR3 with reference TRBV2 and TRBJ2-1 gives the whole variable domain EPEVTQTPSHQVTQMGQEVILRCVPISNHLYFYWYRQILGQKVEFLVSFYNNEISEKSEIFDDQFSVERPDGSNFTLKIRSTKLEDSAMYFCASTSRDRYNEQFFGPGTRLTVL.

This chain joins TRBV10-3 and TRBJ1-2; 7 bases agree with TRBD1. This CDR3 region has 17 residues. Germline V lookup: CDR1 ENHRY, CDR2 SYGVKD. With 0 bases clipped from V and 5 bases from J, the junction kept 12 bases outside the gene matches. CDR3 DNA: TGTGCCATCAGTGAGTCGGGCTCATCTGGGACAGAGTATGGCTACACCTTC. Residues: CAISESGSSGTEYGYTF.

The chain is built from TRBV19 and TRBJ1-4; D is ambiguous. The CDR3 has 17 residues. V lost 5 bases, J lost 10 bases, and 26 bases lay in between. Germline loops: CDR1 LNHDA, CDR2 SQIVND (reference sequence). The CDR3 sequence is CASSSSKWTLPPGKLFF. CDR3 nucleotides: TGTGCCAGTAGTTCGTCGAAATGGACGCTGCCCCCGGGAAAACTGTTTTTT.

V usage is TRBV5-6 and J usage is TRBJ2-1; no clear D gene. CDR1 SGHDT and CDR2 YYEEEE come from the germline V gene. The CDR3 totals 13 residues. Trimming cost V 9 bases and J 4 bases, with 14 bases left between them. CDR3 loop: CATRARSYNEQFF. DNA for the CDR3: TGTGCCACCCGGGCTAGGTCATACAATGAGCAGTTCTTC.

The chain uses TRBV4-1 and TRBJ1-4; D unresolved. This CDR3 spans 16 amino acids. The V and J ends lost 2 bases and 5 bases respectively, with 15 bases between them. Germline CDR1 MGHRA, CDR2 YSYEKL. The DNA of the CDR3 is TGCGCCAGCAGCCAAAGCGTCCAGAGTTTAAATGAAAAACTGTTTTTT. This codes for CASSQSVQSLNEKLFF.

This chain links TRBV6-5 with TRBJ2-5; D gene ambiguous. With the DNA end fitting TRBJ2-7 better, the J assignment may be wrong. This CDR3 is built from 11 residues. The germline CDR1 and CDR2 sequences are MNHEY and SVGAGI. The CDR3 DNA follows: TGTGCCAGCAGGCACGCATACGAGCAGTACTTC. Translating gives CASRHAYEQYF.

The rearrangement joins TRBV20-1 to TRBJ2-1; D is perhaps TRBD2 (6 bases). Germline CDR1 reads DFQATT; CDR2 reads SNEGSKA (reference sequence). This CDR3 is built from 11 residues. CDR3 sequence reads: CSGRLYNEQFF. The CDR3 coding sequence is TGCAGCGGGAGACTTTACAATGAGCAGTTCTTC.

The V call is TRBV28, the J call TRBJ1-3; no clear D gene. Germline V gene sequence: CDR1 MDHEN, CDR2 SYDVKM. This CDR3 contains 14 residues. The V end lost 2 bases, the J end lost 3 bases, and 8 bases lay between the germline ends. CDR3 in DNA: TGTGCCAGCAGTTTAGGGCAGAATGGAAACACCATATATTTT. This translates into CASSLGQNGNTIYF. The variable domain in full, completed from reference TRBV28 and TRBJ1-3, reads DVKVTQSSRYLVKRTGEKVFLECVQDMDHENMFWYRQDPGLGLRLIYFSYDVKMKEKGDIPEGYSVSREKKERFSLILESASTNQTSMYLCASSLGQNGNTIYFGEGSWLTVV.